Listed here are 23 T cell receptor beta chains from one sample, sequenced in a study of Graves' ophthalmopathy and Graves' hyperthyroidism. RNA served as the template for amplifying TCR beta CDR3 regions. First-round RT-PCR with HTBI primers preceded a second-round multiplex PCR. TCRdb analysed the multiplex PCR reads with MiXCR anew, one entry per CDR3 protein. The repertoire holds approximately 640,000 distinct CDR3 sequences, with about 41% as singletons. The sample was peripheral blood. Every receptor here comes from an adult man with Graves' ophthalmopathy.

The chain carries TRBV19 and TRBJ1-4; 7 bases line up with TRBD1. The CDR3 covers 12 residues. V dropped 7 bases and J dropped 5; count of bases not matched to a gene: 1. Germline V gene lookup returns CDR1 LNHDA and CDR2 SQIVND (reference sequence). CDR3 region: CASNRGNEKLFF. The CDR3 nucleotides are TGTGCCAGTAACAGGGGAAATGAAAAACTGTTTTTT. Full variable domain (rest looked up from reference TRBV19 and TRBJ1-4): DGGITQSPKYLFRKEGQNVTLSCEQNLNHDAMYWYRQDPGQGLRLIYYSQIVNDFQKGDIAEGYSVSREKKESFPLTVTSAQKNPTAFYLCASNRGNEKLFFGSGTQLSVL.

In its sample, this clonotype was seen a few times. The chain uses TRBV5-1 and TRBJ2-7; TRBD2 is a possible D gene (5 bases). Between the trimmed V and J ends, which lost 2 bases and 0 bases, there was a span of 9 bases. Germline assignment: CDR1 SGHRS and CDR2 YFSETQ. The CDR3 runs to 14 residues. CDR3 DNA sequence: TGCGCCAGCAGCTTCGAGGGCCGCTCCTACGAGCAGTACTTC. Translating gives CASSFEGRSYEQYF.

This clonotype has a count of ten or more. The V call is TRBV15, the J call TRBJ1-1, with D hard to call. Germline CDR1 LNHNV, CDR2 YYDKDF (reference sequence). V dropped 0 bases and J dropped 1 base, with 3 bases sitting between them. This CDR3 comprises 13 residues. Here the CDR3 reads CATSREANTEAFF. CDR3 sequence (DNA): TGTGCCACCAGCAGAGAGGCGAACACTGAAGCTTTCTTT. The full variable domain, rest sourced from reference TRBV15 and TRBJ1-1, is DAMVIQNPRYQVTQFGKPVTLSCSQTLNHNVMYWYQQKSSQAPKLLFHYYDKDFNNEADTPDNFQSRRPNTSFCFLDIRSPGLGDTAMYLCATSREANTEAFFGQGTRLTVV.

The chain has TRBV5-4 and TRBJ1-1; 7 nucleotides align to TRBD1. With V trimmed by 2 bases and J by 8 bases, 6 bases remained unmatched. The germline gives CDR1 SGHNT, CDR2 YYREEE (reference sequence). The CDR3 spans 13 residues. DNA of the CDR3: TGTGCCAGCAGCTTTCCCGACAGGGCGGAAGCTTTCTTT. Protein: CASSFPDRAEAFF.

Turning to this clonotype: A junction end diverges from the germline sequence, so it may reflect a read error. CDR3 nucleotides: TGCGCCAGCAGCTTTAGTTTCCGGGGTGTCAACGAGCAGTACTTC. Its protein is CASSFSFRGVNEQYF. The chain employs TRBV5-5 and TRBJ2-7, with D maybe TRBD2 (5 bases). Germline CDR1 is SGHKS and CDR2 is YYEKEE (reference sequence). This CDR3 is 15 amino acids long.

This sequence joins TRBV7-8 and TRBJ1-6; D remains unclear. V was cut by 4 bases and J by 0 bases, with 19 bases left in between. CDR3 size: 19 residues. Germline CDR1 is SGHVS and CDR2 is FQNEAQ. The CDR3 loop is CASSSLITSVISYNSPLHF. The CDR3 DNA follows: TGTGCCAGCAGCTCCTTGATAACCAGCGTCATCTCCTATAATTCACCCCTCCACTTT.

This sequence joins TRBV7-9 and TRBJ2-7; maybe TRBD1 (6 bases). This CDR3 is built from 14 residues. Germline V gene lookup returns CDR1 SEHNR and CDR2 FQNEAQ (reference sequence). V was cut by 4 bases and J by 2 bases, with 12 bases left in between. CDR3: CASSSRTAPYEQYF. The CDR3, as DNA: TGTGCCAGCAGCTCCCGGACAGCTCCCTACGAGCAGTACTTC.

This clonotype showed up many times. The chain has TRBV9 and TRBJ1-1, with 7 nucleotides matching TRBD1. This CDR3 is 14 amino acids long. Germline V gene data show CDR1 as SGDLS and CDR2 as YYNGEE. V shed 4 bases, J shed 4 bases, and the junction held 7 bases outside the gene matches. DNA for the CDR3: TGTGCCAGCAGCCCAGGGGGGGGGGCCACTGAAGCTTTCTTT. Its translation is CASSPGGGATEAFF.

This clonotype was observed at least ten times. The rearrangement uses TRBV4-3 and TRBJ1-1; no definite D call. This CDR3 is built from 13 residues. From germline, CDR1 is LGHNA and CDR2 YSLEER. V was pared by 4 bases and J by 11 bases, with 17 bases between. The CDR3 region has the DNA TGCGCCAGCAGCCCCCGCCGCGGCGAAGGTGCTTTCTTT. Its protein product is CASSPRRGEGAFF.

V and J are TRBV19 and TRBJ1-2, with TRBD1 as a possible D gene (6 bases). The V end was cut by 7 bases, the J end by 6 bases, with 15 bases between. The CDR3 runs to 13 residues. Germline V gives CDR1 LNHDA, CDR2 SQIVND (reference sequence). The CDR3 loop is CASTDGGHDGYTF. CDR3 nucleotide sequence: TGTGCCAGTACCGATGGGGGGCACGATGGCTACACCTTC.

This clonotype showed up just once. The chain couples TRBV11-1 to TRBJ2-7; D might be TRBD1 (6 bases). The CDR3 is 15 amino acids. The V gene's germline CDR1 is SGHAT and CDR2 FQDESV (reference sequence). Trimming pared 8 bases from V and 6 bases from J, leaving 23 bases between. The CDR3 DNA reads as TGTGCCAGCTCACCAGCCGTCGCAGGGGCCGGCGAGCAGTACTTC. Its protein product is CASSPAVAGAGEQYF.

The table lists this clonotype with many counts. The rearrangement links TRBV19 to TRBJ2-7, with D uncertain. Germline V CDR1 and CDR2: LNHDA, SQIVND (reference sequence). The V gene lost 5 bases and the J gene lost 4 bases, with 15 bases spanning the gap. The CDR3 contains 14 residues. The CDR3 DNA reads as TGTGCCAGTAGTCCGAGTGATTTCCTATACGAGCAGTACTTC. Translating it yields CASSPSDFLYEQYF.

This clonotype was detected many times. This chain connects TRBV7-9 to TRBJ2-7; possible D gene TRBD1, 5 bases. This CDR3 is 14 amino acids long. Germline V CDR1 and CDR2: SEHNR, FQNEAQ (reference sequence). V shed 2 bases and J shed 2 bases, with 10 bases lying between them. The CDR3 nucleotides read TGTGCCAGCAGCTTATTCGACAGTACCTACGAGCAGTACTTC. Translation: CASSLFDSTYEQYF.

This clonotype was seen a handful of times. The chain employs TRBV12-3 or TRBV12-4 and TRBJ1-3, with TRBD1 matching 9 bases. J was trimmed by 1 base and V by 1 base; bases with no gene match: 2. The CDR3 contains 16 residues. DNA of the CDR3: TGTGCCAGCAGTTTAGGAGGGACAGGGTCTGGAAACACCATATATTTT. Residues: CASSLGGTGSGNTIYF.

The table lists this clonotype with many counts. The J gene is TRBJ1-6, the V gene TRBV4-1; D is ambiguous. The CDR3 extends over 13 amino acids. CDR1 is MGHRA, CDR2 YSYEKL, per germline. Trimming took 3 bases from V and 6 from J, leaving 6 bases between them. This chain's CDR3 is CASSQLLNSPLHF. The CDR3 coding sequence is TGCGCCAGCAGCCAGTTACTTAATTCACCCCTCCACTTT.

The chain is built from TRBV11-1 and TRBJ1-6; 10 nucleotides match TRBD1. From germline, CDR1 is SGHAT and CDR2 FQDESV (reference sequence). The CDR3 loop spans 16 amino acids. J lost 4 bases, V lost 5 bases, and 5 bases had no gene match. CDR3 DNA sequence: TGTGCCAGCAGCACTCCGGGACAGGGGTATAATTCACCCCTCCACTTT. Its translation: CASSTPGQGYNSPLHF.

The sample holds a few counts of this clonotype. Relative to the germline gene, one junction end is altered; a read error may explain this. The rearrangement joins TRBV10-3 to TRBJ1-5; D might be TRBD1 (5 bases). The CDR3 extends over 15 amino acids. Germline V gene lookup returns CDR1 ENHRY and CDR2 SYGVKD. Written as DNA, the CDR3 is TGTGCCAGCAGTTACCTCTCCAGGGACAATCAGCCCCAGCATTTT. As protein: CASSYLSRDNQPQHF.

This clonotype was counted many times. The chain uses TRBV29-1 and TRBJ2-7, with a weak D call TRBD2 (6 bases). Trimming left V 1 base short and J 6 bases short, with 13 bases between. The CDR3 has 13 residues. Germline V gene lookup returns CDR1 SQVTM and CDR2 ANQGSEA. The CDR3 region has the DNA TGCAGCGTTGAAGTTCGGCGGGGCGGCGAGCAGTACTTC. It encodes CSVEVRRGGEQYF.

This clonotype was detected a few times. The V call is TRBV27, the J call TRBJ2-7; perhaps TRBD1 as D (6 bases). Germline values: CDR1 MNHEY, CDR2 SMNVEV (reference sequence). With 7 bases removed from V and 12 bases from J, the gap between germline ends came to 16 bases. The CDR3 covers 11 residues. DNA for the CDR3: TGTGCCAGCAAAGGTGAACAGGGTCCGTACTTC. It encodes CASKGEQGPYF.

This clonotype was observed many times. The chain uses TRBV7-9 and TRBJ2-6; D may correspond to TRBD1 or TRBD2 (6 bases each). CDR3 length: 17 amino acids. Germline assignment: CDR1 SEHNR and CDR2 FQNEAQ (reference sequence). With 5 bases removed from V and 0 bases from J, the gap between germline ends came to 14 bases. CDR3 sequence reads: CASSATRGRSGANVLTF. Written as DNA, the CDR3 is TGTGCCAGCAGCGCAACCCGGGGGCGCTCTGGGGCCAACGTCCTGACTTTC.

This rearrangement joins TRBV5-1 to TRBJ1-1; D remains ambiguous. CDR1 and CDR2 (germline): SGHRS, YFSETQ. The germline V and J ends were trimmed by 1 base and 0 bases, with 7 bases remaining between them. The CDR3 contains 14 residues. This chain's CDR3 is CASSLMNMNTEAFF. In DNA form, the CDR3 reads TGCGCCAGCAGCTTGATGAACATGAACACTGAAGCTTTCTTT.

This clonotype appeared a few times. The genes are TRBV7-8 and TRBJ1-1; a weak D match, TRBD1 (6 bases). Between the trimmed V and J ends, which lost 5 bases and 1 base, there was a span of 11 bases. Germline assignment: CDR1 SGHVS and CDR2 FQNEAQ. The CDR3 is made up of 14 amino acids. Here the CDR3 reads CASSLEQGNTEAFF. CDR3 DNA: TGTGCCAGCAGCCTTGAACAGGGGAACACTGAAGCTTTCTTT.

CDR3 residues: CASSYPSGRGTGELFF. The CDR3 DNA is TGTGCCAGCAGCTACCCTAGCGGGAGGGGGACCGGGGAGCTGTTTTTT. The rearrangement joins TRBV7-8 to TRBJ2-2, with 12 positions matching TRBD2. Looked up from germline, CDR1 is SGHVS and CDR2 is FQNEAQ. The ends lost 4 bases at V and 5 bases at J; junction bases unmatched: 5. The CDR3 sequence is 16 residues long.